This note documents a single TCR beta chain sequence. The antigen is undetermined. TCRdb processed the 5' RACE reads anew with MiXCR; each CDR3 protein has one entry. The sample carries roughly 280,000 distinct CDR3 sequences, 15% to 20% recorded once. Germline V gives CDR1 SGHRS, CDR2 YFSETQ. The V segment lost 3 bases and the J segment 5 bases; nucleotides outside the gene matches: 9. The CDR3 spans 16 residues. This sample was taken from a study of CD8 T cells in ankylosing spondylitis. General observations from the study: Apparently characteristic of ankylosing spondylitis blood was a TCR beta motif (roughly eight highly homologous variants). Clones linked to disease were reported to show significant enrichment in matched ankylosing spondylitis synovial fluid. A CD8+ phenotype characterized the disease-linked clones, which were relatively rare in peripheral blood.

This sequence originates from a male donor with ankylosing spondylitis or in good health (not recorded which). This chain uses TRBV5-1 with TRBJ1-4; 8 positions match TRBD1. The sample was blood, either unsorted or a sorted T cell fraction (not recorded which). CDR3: CASSSGTGGTNEKLFF. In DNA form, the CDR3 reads TGCGCCAGCAGCTCCGGTACAGGGGGTACGAATGAAAAACTGTTTTTT.